This passage covers 2 T cell receptor beta chains from one sample sequenced in a study of identical twins. A single record per CDR3 protein comes from TCRdb applying MiXCR to the 5' RACE reads. Of about 690,000 distinct CDR3 sequences listed, 21% are singletons. Another study also made use of these data, one on T cells expressing NK-cell markers.

The sequencing input was PBMCs. Source of these receptors: a woman aged 18-29 years in good health.

V usage is TRBV6-2 or TRBV6-3 and J usage is TRBJ2-1; 13 bases match TRBD2. Trimming removed 6 bases from V and 8 bases from J; junction bases left unmatched: 1. Germline V lookup: CDR1 MNHEY, CDR2 SVGEGT. The CDR3 length is 13 residues. The CDR3 nucleotides read TGTGCCAGCAGACTAGCGGGGGGGGATGAGCAGTTCTTC. This gives the protein CASRLAGGDEQFF.

This clonotype was detected a few times. The genes are TRBV11-2 and TRBJ1-1; D is undetermined. V shed 1 base and J shed 7 bases, with 7 bases lying between them. Germline CDR1 SGHAT, CDR2 FQNNGV. This CDR3 region has 12 residues. The DNA for the CDR3 is TGTGCCAGCAGCTTAGTGAGGCGTGAAGCTTTCTTT. The encoded protein is CASSLVRREAFF. The variable domain in full, with the rest retrieved from reference TRBV11-2 and TRBJ1-1, is EAGVAQSPRYKIIEKRQSVAFWCNPISGHATLYWYQQILGQGPKLLIQFQNNGVVDDSQLPKDRFSAERLKGVDSTLKIQPAKLEDSAVYLCASSLVRREAFFGQGTRLTVV.